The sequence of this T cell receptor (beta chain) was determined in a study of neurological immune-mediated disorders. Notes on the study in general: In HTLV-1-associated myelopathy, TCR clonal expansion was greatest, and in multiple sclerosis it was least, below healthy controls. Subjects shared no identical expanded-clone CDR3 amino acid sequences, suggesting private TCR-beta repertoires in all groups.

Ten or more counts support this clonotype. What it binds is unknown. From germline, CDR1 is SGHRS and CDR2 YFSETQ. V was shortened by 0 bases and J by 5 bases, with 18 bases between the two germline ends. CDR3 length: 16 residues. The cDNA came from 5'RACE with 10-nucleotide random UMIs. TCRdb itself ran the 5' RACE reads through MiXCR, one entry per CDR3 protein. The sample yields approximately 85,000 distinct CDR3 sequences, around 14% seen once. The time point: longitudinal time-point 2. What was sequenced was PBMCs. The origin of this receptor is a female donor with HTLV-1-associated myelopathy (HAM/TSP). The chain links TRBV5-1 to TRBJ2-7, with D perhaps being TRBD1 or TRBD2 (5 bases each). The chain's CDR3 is CASSLGGRGELDEQYF. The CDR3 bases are TGCGCCAGCAGCTTGGGGGGAAGAGGGGAACTAGACGAGCAGTACTTC.